What follows are 28 T cell receptor beta chains derived from one specimen sequenced in a study of shared clonotypes between healthy human individuals. Here immunoSEQ multiplex PCR was the method, and the copy in TCRdb shows in-frame clones only, minus some. The sample records some 2.4 million clones, roughly 93% being singletons. Sample: naive CD4+ T cells from PBMCs. Described subset: CD45RA+ positively selected. The receptors derive from a man younger than 35 in good health. Some clones in this sample may be carry-over from other donors' samples.

The chain combines TRBV9 with TRBJ2-2, with 8 bases aligning to TRBD2. Germline CDR1 and CDR2: SGDLS and YYNGEE. The CDR3 has 16 amino acids. Trimming cost V 0 bases and J 5 bases; bases outside gene matches: 6. The CDR3 region has the DNA TGTGCCAGCAGCGTAGACCCGGGAGGGCCAACCGGGGAGCTGTTTTTT. The encoded protein is CASSVDPGGPTGELFF.

The chain is built from TRBV2 and TRBJ2-7; TRBD1 aligns across 8 bases. V lost 10 bases, J lost 3 bases, and 11 bases stayed unmatched. The CDR3 contains 14 residues. The germline V gene encodes CDR1 SNHLY and CDR2 FYNNEI. CDR3 loop: CANTLWGQDYEQYF. The CDR3 DNA follows: TGTGCCAACACCTTATGGGGACAGGACTACGAGCAGTACTTC.

This clone showed up just once. J is TRBJ2-5 and V is TRBV28; D might be TRBD1 or TRBD2, each matching 5 bases. This CDR3 contains 16 residues. The V gene lost 2 bases and the J gene lost 1 base, with 14 bases spanning the gap. From germline, CDR1 is MDHEN and CDR2 SYDVKM. In nucleotides, the CDR3 is TGTGCCAGCAGTTTAAGGGGCGGGCCAGTCCAAGAGACCCAGTACTTC. As protein: CASSLRGGPVQETQYF. Full variable domain (missing parts from reference TRBV28 and TRBJ2-5): DVKVTQSSRYLVKRTGEKVFLECVQDMDHENMFWYRQDPGLGLRLIYFSYDVKMKEKGDIPEGYSVSREKKERFSLILESASTNQTSMYLCASSLRGGPVQETQYFGPGTRLLVL.

The sample holds one count of this clone. The rearrangement links TRBV11-2 to TRBJ2-5; a possible D gene is TRBD2 (5 bases). Trimming took 3 bases from V and 1 from J, leaving 12 bases between them. This CDR3 spans 15 amino acids. Germline CDR1 and CDR2: SGHAT and FQNNGV. The CDR3 sequence is CASSFQRTAQETQYF. The CDR3 DNA reads TGTGCCAGCAGCTTCCAGCGGACCGCCCAAGAGACCCAGTACTTC.

The V call is TRBV11-3, the J call TRBJ2-2; no firm D call. V gave up 0 bases and J gave up 6 bases, with 14 bases separating them. CDR1 is SGHNT and CDR2 is YENEEA in the germline V gene. This CDR3 comprises 16 residues. In nucleotides, the CDR3 is TGTGCCAGCAGCTTAGAACTCTGGGGTAGCTCCGGGGAGCTGTTTTTT. Protein sequence: CASSLELWGSSGELFF.

The V call is TRBV7-3, the J call TRBJ2-1; 9 bases agree with TRBD2. CDR1 SGHTA and CDR2 FQGTGA come from the germline V gene. CDR3 size: 16 residues. After removal of 4 bases from V and 0 bases from J, the junction contained 4 bases not matched to a gene. CDR3: CASSSYSGSSYNEQFF. The CDR3 region has the DNA TGTGCCAGCAGCTCCTATAGCGGGAGCTCCTACAATGAGCAGTTCTTC.

The V call is TRBV5-8, the J call TRBJ1-1; a possible D gene is TRBD1 (5 bases). Between the trimmed V and J ends, which lost 4 bases and 6 bases, there was a span of 19 bases. The CDR3 contains 15 residues. CDR1 and CDR2 (germline): SGHTS, YDEGEE. CDR3 protein: CASSLSGQPFSEAFF. The CDR3 nucleotides read TGTGCCAGCAGCCTTAGTGGACAACCTTTCTCTGAAGCTTTCTTT.

This clone was observed a single time. The chain is built from TRBV18 and TRBJ1-3; D perhaps matches TRBD1 (6 bases). Germline loops: CDR1 KGHSH, CDR2 LQKENI. V lost 4 bases and J 2 bases, leaving 15 bases between the germline ends. The CDR3 extends over 16 amino acids. For the CDR3, the DNA is TGTGCCAGCTCACGAAATACGGGGGCCGCTGGAAACACCATATATTTT. Translation: CASSRNTGAAGNTIYF. The whole variable domain, remainder taken from reference TRBV18 and TRBJ1-3, is NAGVMQNPRHLVRRRGQEARLRCSPMKGHSHVYWYRQLPEEGLKFMVYLQKENIIDESGMPKERFSAEFPKEGPSILRIQQVVRGDSAAYFCASSRNTGAAGNTIYFGEGSWLTVV.

The V call is TRBV30, the J call TRBJ2-7; D unclear. This CDR3 comprises 13 residues. CDR1 and CDR2 (germline): GTSNPN, SVGIG (reference sequence). The V end lost 1 base, the J end lost 4 bases, and 11 bases lay between the germline ends. CDR3 residues: CAWSGVFLYEQYF. CDR3 nucleotide sequence: TGTGCCTGGAGTGGGGTGTTCCTATACGAGCAGTACTTC. The full variable domain, in which reference TRBV30 and TRBJ2-7 provide the parts outside the CDR3, is SQTIHQWPATLVQPVGSPLSLECTVEGTSNPNLYWYRQAAGRGLQLLFYSVGIGQISSEVPQNLSASRPQDRQFILSSKKLLLSDSGFYLCAWSGVFLYEQYFGPGTRLTVT.

Comments on this clone: Other DNA sequences in the sample encode the same CDR3. The rearrangement uses TRBV28 and TRBJ1-4, with a possible D match to TRBD1 (5 bases). Germline-derived CDR1 and CDR2 are MDHEN and SYDVKM. Trimming took off 6 bases at V and 0 bases at J, with 11 bases between the two ends. CDR3 size: 15 residues. The chain's CDR3 is CASSPPRATNEKLFF. Written as DNA, the CDR3 is TGTGCCAGCAGCCCGCCCAGGGCAACTAATGAAAAACTGTTTTTT. The whole variable domain, remainder taken from reference TRBV28 and TRBJ1-4, is DVKVTQSSRYLVKRTGEKVFLECVQDMDHENMFWYRQDPGLGLRLIYFSYDVKMKEKGDIPEGYSVSREKKERFSLILESASTNQTSMYLCASSPPRATNEKLFFGSGTQLSVL.

This chain links TRBV6-5 with TRBJ2-6; D not certain. The CDR3 sequence is 13 residues long. V lost 7 bases to trimming and J lost 1 base, with 5 bases between them. Germline-derived CDR1 and CDR2 are MNHEY and SVGAGI. As DNA, the CDR3 is TGTGCCAGCAAGCTTTCTGGGGCCAACGTCCTGACTTTC. Residues: CASKLSGANVLTF.

The rearrangement joins TRBV19 to TRBJ2-2; 10 positions agree with TRBD2. With 7 bases clipped from V and 5 bases from J, the junction kept 10 bases outside the gene matches. The CDR3 extends over 16 amino acids. Per germline, CDR1 LNHDA and CDR2 SQIVND (reference sequence). CDR3 DNA sequence: TGTGCCAGTACCACTACGTCTAGCGGGGGTACCGGGGAGCTGTTTTTT. This encodes CASTTTSSGGTGELFF.

The chain employs TRBV10-2 and TRBJ2-7; 10 bases agree with TRBD2. The V and J ends lost 6 bases and 6 bases, in that order; junction bases with no gene match: 11. This CDR3 region has 15 residues. The germline CDR1 and CDR2 sequences are WSHSY and SAAADI. CDR3 region: CASRIAGGPSGEQYF. Here the CDR3 DNA reads TGCGCCAGCAGAATAGCGGGAGGCCCTTCGGGCGAGCAGTACTTC.

V is TRBV27 and J is TRBJ2-1, with D maybe TRBD2 (6 bases). The CDR3 totals 14 residues. Germline CDR1 and CDR2: MNHEY and SMNVEV (reference sequence). The V and J ends lost 3 bases and 8 bases respectively, with 14 bases between them. This chain's CDR3 is CASSFSGSSYEQFF. The CDR3 nucleotides are TGTGCCAGCAGTTTTTCCGGGAGCTCCTATGAGCAGTTCTTC.

This rearrangement joins TRBV5-6 to TRBJ2-1; 9 nucleotides agree with TRBD2. Trimming at V came to 0 bases and at J to 4 bases, leaving 8 bases not matched to a gene. The CDR3 is 17 amino acids. Germline CDR1 reads SGHDT; CDR2 reads YYEEEE. The chain's CDR3 is CASSLVGSTSGYNEQFF. The CDR3 coding sequence is TGTGCCAGCAGCTTGGTAGGTAGTACTAGCGGGTACAATGAGCAGTTCTTC. Based on the CDR3 plus reference TRBV5-6 and TRBJ2-1, the full variable domain is DAGVTQSPTHLIKTRGQQVTLRCSPKSGHDTVSWYQQALGQGPQFIFQYYEEEERQRGNFPDRFSGHQFPNYSSELNVNALLLGDSALYLCASSLVGSTSGYNEQFFGPGTRLTVL.

The chain joins TRBV9 to TRBJ1-3; D uncertain. The CDR3 covers 15 residues. Germline lookup yields CDR1 SGDLS and CDR2 YYNGEE. V lost 4 bases and J 0 bases, leaving 11 bases between the germline ends. For the CDR3, the DNA is TGTGCCAGCAGCCCCACCACCTTCTCTGGAAACACCATATATTTT. Protein sequence: CASSPTTFSGNTIYF.

The CDR3 loop is CASSPTPTLNEKLFF. The CDR3 DNA sequence: TGTGCCAGCAGCCCTACTCCTACCCTTAATGAAAAACTGTTTTTT. The V and J genes are TRBV27 and TRBJ1-4; no definite D call. The ends were cut back, 6 bases at V and 4 bases at J, with 15 bases in the middle. Germline-derived CDR1 and CDR2 are MNHEY and SMNVEV (reference sequence). The CDR3 contains 15 residues. The full variable domain, in which reference TRBV27 and TRBJ1-4 provide the parts outside the CDR3, is EAQVTQNPRYLITVTGKKLTVTCSQNMNHEYMSWYRQDPGLGLRQIYYSMNVEVTDKGDVPEGYKVSRKEKRNFPLILESPSPNQTSLYFCASSPTPTLNEKLFFGSGTQLSVL.

CDR3 sequence: CATSGTGIIQPQHF. CDR3 bases: TGTGCCACCTCGGGGACAGGGATCATCCAGCCCCAGCATTTT. The chain employs TRBV2 and TRBJ1-5; 9 bases line up with TRBD1. CDR3 length equals 14 residues. Looked up from germline, CDR1 is SNHLY and CDR2 is FYNNEI. The junction had 11 bases not matched to a gene; V was cut back by 10 bases and J by 7 bases.

The chain recombines TRBV6-6 with TRBJ2-5; a weak D match, TRBD1 (6 bases). The CDR3 covers 13 residues. Germline loops: CDR1 MNHNY, CDR2 SVGAGI (reference sequence). V was shortened by 2 bases and J by 7 bases, with 11 bases between the two germline ends. The CDR3 is CASSYAGAGTQYF. For the CDR3, the DNA is TGTGCCAGCAGTTACGCAGGGGCAGGGACCCAGTACTTC.

The rearrangement joins TRBV5-4 to TRBJ2-2, with TRBD1 matching over 9 bases. V dropped 3 bases and J dropped 10; count of bases not matched to a gene: 7. Germline assignment: CDR1 SGHNT and CDR2 YYREEE (reference sequence). This CDR3 contains 14 residues. The CDR3 coding sequence is TGTGCCAGCAGCTCGTCGACAGGGGGGCCGGAGCTGTTTTTT. Residues: CASSSSTGGPELFF.

CDR3: CASSQDVWWNTEAFF. The CDR3 DNA is TGCGCCAGCAGCCAAGATGTGTGGTGGAACACTGAAGCTTTCTTT. V gene TRBV4-3 combines with J gene TRBJ1-1; D is unclear. V was trimmed by 0 bases and J by 1 base, leaving 9 bases between them. This CDR3 has 15 residues. Germline V lookup: CDR1 LGHNA, CDR2 YSLEER.

Comments on this clone: Other nucleotide sequences in the sample specify the same CDR3. The rearrangement uses TRBV20-1 and TRBJ2-1, with unresolved D. V lost 5 bases and J 7 bases, leaving 6 bases between the germline ends. This CDR3 region has 10 residues. In germline, CDR1 is DFQATT, CDR2 SNEGSKA (reference sequence). Written as DNA, the CDR3 is TGCAGTGCTTCTAGGAATGAGCAGTTCTTC. It encodes CSASRNEQFF.

Turning to this clone: The sample has other DNA sequences that encode this CDR3 too. CDR3 amino acids: CASSLGTSGTDTQYF. CDR3 nucleotides: TGCGCCAGCAGCCTGGGGACTAGCGGCACAGATACGCAGTATTTT. This chain joins TRBV5-1 and TRBJ2-3; 10 nucleotides agree with TRBD2. CDR1 and CDR2 from the germline V gene are SGHRS and YFSETQ. CDR3 size: 15 residues. The ends lost 4 bases at V and 1 base at J; junction bases unmatched: 3.

This sequence joins TRBV7-9 and TRBJ2-1, with D possibly TRBD2 on 5 matching bases. Germline V gene data show CDR1 as SEHNR and CDR2 as FQNEAQ (reference sequence). Trimming took off 7 bases at V and 2 bases at J, with 18 bases between the two ends. CDR3 length: 16 amino acids. CDR3 sequence (DNA): TGTGCCAGCATCAACAAGGGCGGGTGGACCTACAATGAGCAGTTCTTC. It translates to CASINKGGWTYNEQFF.

CDR3 loop: CASSPRQIQETQYF. In nucleotides, the CDR3 is TGTGCCAGCTCACCACGGCAGATACAAGAGACCCAGTACTTC. The chain couples TRBV18 to TRBJ2-5; D is ambiguous. This CDR3 region has 14 residues. CDR1 is KGHSH, CDR2 LQKENI, per germline. The V end lost 1 base, the J end lost 2 bases, and 8 bases lay between the germline ends.

V gene TRBV7-9 combines with J gene TRBJ2-7; 9 bases fit TRBD2. Germline V gene sequence: CDR1 SEHNR, CDR2 FQNEAQ (reference sequence). The V gene end was trimmed by 1 base and the J gene end by 2 bases; junction bases not matched to a gene: 6. The CDR3 is 16 residues long. The CDR3 spells CASSLGIAGVTYEQYF. CDR3 nucleotide sequence: TGTGCCAGCAGCTTAGGTATAGCGGGAGTGACCTACGAGCAGTACTTC.

The CDR3: CASSAGTDLSYEQYF. Here the CDR3 DNA reads TGTGCCAGCAGCGCCGGGACAGACCTGTCCTACGAGCAGTACTTC. V is TRBV21-1 and J is TRBJ2-7; the listed D gene, TRBD1, was not tested against the DNA. TRBV21-1 is a documented pseudogene. The CDR3 spans 15 residues.

This chain uses TRBV6-5 with TRBJ2-2; TRBD1 aligns across 8 bases. CDR3 length equals 14 residues. With V trimmed by 4 bases and J by 4 bases, 2 bases remained unmatched. Germline V CDR1 and CDR2: MNHEY, SVGAGI. In DNA form, the CDR3 reads TGTGCCAGCAGTTTACAGGGGGTCACCGGGGAGCTGTTTTTT. It encodes CASSLQGVTGELFF.